This passage covers 22 T cell receptor beta chains from one sample sequenced in a study of CD8+ T cells in alopecia areata. Extraction and reverse transcription of RNA yielded cDNA as the sequencing template. Data came from immunoSEQ multiplex PCR; TCRdb stores just in-frame clones and leaves some out. The data show 93,000 or so clones, 70% to 90% seen once. Treatment described: oral pan-JAK inhibitor, 5-10 mg twice daily. Source: CD8+ T cells sorted from blood, taken at approximately week 34, from a patient treated with tofacitinib. These TCRs come from a human donor with alopecia areata.

The chain links TRBV5-6 to TRBJ2-1; 9 bases are a match to TRBD2. The V and J ends lost 4 bases and 7 bases, in that order; junction bases with no gene match: 6. Germline CDR1 is SGHDT and CDR2 is YYEEEE. The CDR3 runs 14 residues. CDR3 residues: CASSLGLARNEQFF. CDR3 bases: TGTGCCAGCAGCCTAGGACTAGCGAGGAATGAGCAGTTCTTC.

This clone was picked up one time. J is TRBJ1-5 and V is TRBV6-5; D is uncertain. This CDR3 contains 15 residues. V was trimmed by 2 bases and J by 0 bases, leaving 8 bases between them. Germline CDR1 and CDR2: MNHEY and SVGAGI. The CDR3 loop reads CASSYAQNSNQPQHF. Here the CDR3 DNA reads TGTGCCAGCAGTTACGCACAGAATAGCAATCAGCCCCAGCATTTT.

The chain couples TRBV19 to TRBJ1-5, with D maybe TRBD1 (5 bases). The germline CDR1 and CDR2 sequences are LNHDA and SQIVND (reference sequence). Trimming removed 7 bases from V and 0 bases from J, with 10 bases in between. The CDR3 runs to 14 residues. CDR3 coding DNA: TGTGCCAGTACCGGGGGTTATAGCAATCAGCCCCAGCATTTT. It encodes CASTGGYSNQPQHF.

There are a few counts of this clone. In DNA form, the CDR3 reads TGTGCCAGCAGCTTAAATGGGGATTACTACGAGCAGTACTTC. Translating it yields CASSLNGDYYEQYF. The chain recombines TRBV7-9 with TRBJ2-7; D ambiguous. Looked up from germline, CDR1 is SEHNR and CDR2 is FQNEAQ (reference sequence). This CDR3 is built from 14 residues. Trimming cost V 2 bases and J 3 bases, with 11 bases left between them.

This chain connects TRBV7-9 to TRBJ2-7, with 8 bases lining up with TRBD1. J gave up 3 bases and V 0 bases, and 10 bases lay outside the gene matches. In germline, CDR1 is SEHNR, CDR2 FQNEAQ (reference sequence). The CDR3 totals 17 residues. CDR3 bases: TGTGCCAGCAGCTTAGCGCCCCCGGACAGGGATTACTACGAGCAGTACTTC. Translating gives CASSLAPPDRDYYEQYF.

This chain links TRBV6-1 with TRBJ1-1, with no clear D. Trimming removed 7 bases at V and 7 bases at J, with 7 bases between. This CDR3 is 10 amino acids long. The germline V gene has CDR1 MNHNS and CDR2 SASEGT. The CDR3 loop reads CASTGIEAFF. As DNA, the CDR3 is TGTGCCAGCACAGGCATTGAAGCTTTCTTT.

J is TRBJ2-3 and V is TRBV7-9; possible D gene TRBD1, 6 bases. This CDR3 is 15 amino acids long. Germline assignment: CDR1 SEHNR and CDR2 FQNEAQ (reference sequence). V was clipped by 6 bases and J by 2 bases, with 15 bases between them. The CDR3: CASRGSRQVTDTQYF. The CDR3 nucleotides read TGTGCCAGCAGGGGGTCGAGACAGGTCACAGATACGCAGTATTTT.

Notes on this clone: This same CDR3 is encoded by further DNA sequences in the sample. The chain has TRBV6-1 and TRBJ2-6; D is ambiguous. The germline V gene encodes CDR1 MNHNS and CDR2 SASEGT. The CDR3 loop spans 15 amino acids. The ends were cut back, 3 bases at V and 0 bases at J, with 6 bases in the middle. CDR3 loop: CASSDGDSGANVLTF. DNA for the CDR3: TGTGCCAGCAGTGACGGTGACTCTGGGGCCAACGTCCTGACTTTC.

The V call is TRBV27, the J call TRBJ2-7; TRBD1 agrees at 8 bases. This CDR3 spans 14 amino acids. V lost 4 bases to trimming and J lost 5 bases; unmatched junction nucleotides: 7. The germline gives CDR1 MNHEY, CDR2 SMNVEV (reference sequence). The CDR3 coding sequence is TGTGCCAGCAGTTACGGGACAGGTGGAAACGAGCAGTACTTC. Translating it yields CASSYGTGGNEQYF.

The chain employs TRBV7-9 and TRBJ2-7, with 11 bases aligning to TRBD1. The germline gives CDR1 SEHNR, CDR2 FQNEAQ (reference sequence). V was pared by 9 bases and J by 5 bases, with 9 bases of the junction left unmatched. The CDR3 extends over 14 amino acids. The CDR3 loop reads CASYRDRGTHEQYF. The CDR3 region has the DNA TGTGCCAGTTACCGGGACAGGGGGACCCACGAGCAGTACTTC.

The genes are TRBV5-1 and TRBJ2-5; tentatively, D is TRBD2 (5 bases). V shed 6 bases and J shed 2 bases, with 17 bases lying between them. The CDR3 extends over 15 amino acids. CDR1 and CDR2 from the germline V gene are SGHRS and YFSETQ. The CDR3 sequence is CASTFGVTEQETQYF. The DNA for the CDR3 is TGCGCCAGCACCTTCGGGGTTACTGAACAAGAGACCCAGTACTTC.

This clone was counted a few times. The chain joins TRBV7-6 to TRBJ2-1, with D uncertain. The V end lost 0 bases, the J end lost 7 bases, and 7 bases lay between the germline ends. Germline V gives CDR1 SGHVS, CDR2 FNYEAQ. The CDR3 consists of 13 residues. CDR3 sequence (DNA): TGTGCCAGCAGCTTAGCAGGGAATAATGAGCAGTTCTTC. Its protein is CASSLAGNNEQFF. The full variable domain, completed using reference TRBV7-6 and TRBJ2-1, is GAGVSQSPRYKVTKRGQDVALRCDPISGHVSLYWYRQALGQGPEFLTYFNYEAQQDKSGLPNDRFSAERPEGSISTLTIQRTEQRDSAMYRCASSLAGNNEQFFGPGTRLTVL.

In this sample, this clone turned up a few times. In DNA form, the CDR3 reads TGTGCCAGCAGCCCACTTGGGGCCTGGGGGAGCGGGTCCGGGGAGCTGTTTTTT. Translating it yields CASSPLGAWGSGSGELFF. The chain uses TRBV5-6 and TRBJ2-2; D perhaps matches TRBD2 (6 bases). CDR1 is SGHDT and CDR2 is YYEEEE in the germline V gene. The CDR3 totals 18 residues. The V gene lost 4 bases and the J gene lost 6 bases, with 25 bases spanning the gap.

The V call is TRBV27, the J call TRBJ2-7, with a tentative D call TRBD2 (6 bases). Germline V gene sequence: CDR1 MNHEY, CDR2 SMNVEV (reference sequence). This CDR3 is built from 14 residues. Trimming took off 1 base at V and 6 bases at J, with 13 bases between the two ends. The CDR3: CASSLYSGDSEQYF. The CDR3 region has the DNA TGTGCCAGCAGTTTATACTCGGGAGACAGCGAGCAGTACTTC.

The rearrangement links TRBV5-1 to TRBJ2-3; 8 nucleotides line up with TRBD1. The CDR3 runs 14 residues. Germline V gene sequence: CDR1 SGHRS, CDR2 YFSETQ. With 2 bases clipped from V and 6 bases from J, the junction kept 5 bases outside the gene matches. In nucleotides, the CDR3 is TGCGCCAGCAGCTTAGGCAGGGGGCAGGATACGCAGTATTTT. The encoded protein is CASSLGRGQDTQYF.

J is TRBJ2-1 and V is TRBV7-9; TRBD1 aligns across 8 bases. With V trimmed by 5 bases and J by 8 bases, 8 bases remained unmatched. This CDR3 has 14 amino acids. Germline V CDR1 and CDR2: SEHNR, FQNEAQ (reference sequence). For the CDR3, the DNA is TGTGCCAGCAGCCCCAGACAGGGGATCGATGAGCAGTTCTTC. Amino acids: CASSPRQGIDEQFF.

This sequence joins TRBV2 and TRBJ2-7; no firm D call. The length of the CDR3 is 12 residues. Trimming shortened V by 7 bases and J by 2 bases, and 9 bases separated the two germline ends. Germline V CDR1 and CDR2: SNHLY, FYNNEI. CDR3 in amino acids: CASIGSTYEQYF. DNA of the CDR3: TGTGCCAGCATTGGGTCCACCTACGAGCAGTACTTC.

The chain joins TRBV10-2 to TRBJ2-3; possible D gene TRBD2, 5 bases. This CDR3 has 13 amino acids. Per the germline V gene, CDR1 is WSHSY and CDR2 is SAAADI. Trimming left V 7 bases short and J 4 bases short, with 12 bases between. The CDR3 coding sequence is TGCGCCAGCACGACTATCGAGTCAGATACGCAGTATTTT. Translation: CASTTIESDTQYF.

The chain links TRBV9 to TRBJ2-1; 13 positions agree with TRBD2. Germline V gene sequence: CDR1 SGDLS, CDR2 YYNGEE. The CDR3 contains 18 residues. V was pared by 4 bases and J by 4 bases, with 11 bases of the junction left unmatched. The CDR3 DNA is TGTGCCAGCAGCCCAAGCGGACTAGCGGGAGTCTCGTACAATGAGCAGTTCTTC. Its protein product is CASSPSGLAGVSYNEQFF.

This clone was detected only once. The chain recombines TRBV4-1 with TRBJ1-2; 11 nucleotides align to TRBD1. Looked up from germline, CDR1 is MGHRA and CDR2 is YSYEKL. The CDR3 consists of 15 residues. Trimming took 1 base from V and 4 from J; bases not matched to a gene: 2. The CDR3 sequence is CASSQGDRGAYGYTF. The CDR3 nucleotides read TGCGCCAGCAGCCAAGGGGACAGGGGGGCCTATGGCTACACCTTC.

V and J are TRBV4-2 and TRBJ2-7, with D possibly being TRBD2 (7 bases). Looked up from germline, CDR1 is LGHNA and CDR2 is YNFKEQ. V was cut by 0 bases and J by 4 bases, with 16 bases left in between. The CDR3 is 16 amino acids. The CDR3 nucleotides are TGTGCCAGCAGCCAAGATGCGGGGGCACTACAATACGAGCAGTACTTC. This translates into CASSQDAGALQYEQYF.

The chain has TRBV27 and TRBJ2-7; 10 nucleotides line up with TRBD1. This CDR3 comprises 14 residues. In germline, CDR1 is MNHEY, CDR2 SMNVEV (reference sequence). With V trimmed by 3 bases and J by 6 bases, 5 bases remained unmatched. The CDR3 coding sequence is TGTGCCAGCAGTTTGGGACAGGGGCACTCCGAGCAGTACTTC. Translating it yields CASSLGQGHSEQYF.